A selection of T cell receptor beta chains follows, all from one sample in a study of blood T cell repertoires in COVID-19. Only in-frame clones appear in the TCRdb table, and some are missing; sequencing was by immunoSEQ multiplex PCR. The sample includes a few hundred thousand clones, approximately 89% of them seen just once. Input material: PBMCs or T cells enriched from blood (not recorded which). The receptors were sampled from a woman between 55 and 75 years old who had recovered from COVID-19. CDR3s include the opening cysteine and the closing phenylalanine or tryptophan.

V	J	CDR3
TRBV5-4	TRBJ1-1	CASSTAGRVEAFF
TRBV6-5	TRBJ2-5	CAIATGIETQYF
TRBV6-5	TRBJ1-1	CASSPGPRGAFF
TRBV5-4	TRBJ2-1	CASSGDREANEQFF
TRBV5-1	TRBJ1-2	CASSPDSDYGYTF
TRBV9	TRBJ1-1	CASSVDSTEAFF
TRBV28	TRBJ1-1	CASSLFRGNTEAFF
TRBV7-3	TRBJ2-2	CASSLNRGELFF
TRBV7-8	TRBJ1-5	CASSTGLQNNQPQHF
TRBV19	TRBJ1-5	CASRTQGASNQPQHF
TRBV19	TRBJ2-3	CASSGVAGGSTDTQYF
TRBV7-9	TRBJ2-1	CASSPGGSGYNEQFF
TRBV5-1	TRBJ1-6	CASSLTFEGDSPLHF
TRBV5-4	TRBJ2-5	CASSLRGSTETQYF
TRBV6-6	TRBJ2-1	CASKVASYNEQFF
TRBV28	TRBJ2-2	CASSSAGEGTGELFF